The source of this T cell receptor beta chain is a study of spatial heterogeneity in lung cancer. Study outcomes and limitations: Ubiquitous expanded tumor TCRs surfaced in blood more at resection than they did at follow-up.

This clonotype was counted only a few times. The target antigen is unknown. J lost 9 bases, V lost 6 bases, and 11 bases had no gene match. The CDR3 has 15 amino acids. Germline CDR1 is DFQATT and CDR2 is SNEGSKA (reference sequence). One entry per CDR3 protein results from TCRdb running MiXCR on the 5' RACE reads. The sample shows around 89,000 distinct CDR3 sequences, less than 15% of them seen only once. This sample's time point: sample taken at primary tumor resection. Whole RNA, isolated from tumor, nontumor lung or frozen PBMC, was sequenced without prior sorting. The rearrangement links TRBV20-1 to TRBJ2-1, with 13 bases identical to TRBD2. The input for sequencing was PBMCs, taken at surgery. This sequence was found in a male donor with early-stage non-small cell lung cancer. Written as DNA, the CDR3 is TGCAGTGCCGACCCGAGACTAGCGGGAGGTCGTGAGCAGTTCTTC. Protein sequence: CSADPRLAGGREQFF.